This T cell receptor beta chain was documented in a study of CD8 T cells in ankylosing spondylitis. The CDR3 extends over 14 amino acids. Trimming took 3 bases from V and 0 from J, leaving 9 bases between them. This clonotype was recorded many times. What it binds is unknown. TCRdb re-derived calls from the 5' RACE reads in MiXCR, one entry per CDR3 protein. The data contain about 200,000 distinct CDR3 sequences, roughly 12% of them seen just once; the ten biggest clones take up about 15%. Study conclusions and caveats: Clones linked to disease, bearing a CD8+ phenotype, were relatively rare in peripheral blood. In ankylosing spondylitis patients, matched synovial fluid reportedly showed significant enrichment of disease-linked clones. A TCR beta motif made of eight highly homologous variants seemed typical of ankylosing spondylitis blood.

The sequencing input was blood, either unsorted or a sorted T cell fraction (not recorded which). The TCR was taken from a male donor with ankylosing spondylitis or in good health (not recorded which). This chain joins TRBV12-3 or TRBV12-4 and TRBJ2-7; either TRBD1 or TRBD2 may supply D (6 bases each). For the CDR3, the DNA is TGTGCCAGCAGTTTTGGGGGGCACTCCTACGAGCAGTACTTC. Encoded protein: CASSFGGHSYEQYF.